These T cell receptor beta chains were read from a single sample in a study of T cell responses to AZD1222 COVID-19 vaccine. Measured with immunoSEQ multiplex PCR; TCRdb has only the in-frame clones, and not every one. Here the sample spans 130,000 to 150,000 clones, around nine tenths being singletons. The sequencing here drew on peripheral blood, taken on day 0 of MenACWY control vaccination. These receptors originate from an adult in good health. Each CDR3 is given with its conserved first and last residue. A D gene is named only where the DNA matches it firmly. Size is stated for part of the rows, as once, few or many counts, or as a class when the clone is expanded.

d_call,v_call,j_call,clone_size,cdr3_aa,cdr3_nt
-,TRBV7-3,TRBJ1-1,-,CASSADGNTEAFF,TGTGCCAGCAGCGCGGACGGGAACACTGAAGCTTTCTTT
-,TRBV2,TRBJ2-7,-,CASSEVGPDYYEQYF,TGTGCCAGCAGTGAAGTAGGGCCGGACTACTACGAGCAGTACTTC
-,TRBV5-1,TRBJ1-1,-,CASSLVGQTEAFF,TGCGCCAGCAGCTTGGTCGGGCAGACTGAAGCTTTCTTT
TRBD2,TRBV7-9,TRBJ2-7,-,CASSSEREASYEQYF,TGTGCCAGCAGCTCCGAGCGGGAGGCCTCCTACGAGCAGTACTTC
-,TRBV10-2,TRBJ1-4,-,CASSATTAGEKLFF,TGCGCCAGCAGTGCGACCACAGCGGGTGAAAAACTGTTTTTT
-,TRBV4-2,TRBJ2-1,-,CASSQGREDEQFF,TGTGCCAGCAGCCAAGGCAGGGAAGATGAGCAGTTCTTC
-,TRBV24-1,TRBJ1-5,-,CATSSRPGGPQHF,TGTGCCACCAGTTCCCGGCCGGGGGGGCCCCAGCATTTT
-,TRBV7-2,TRBJ1-3,-,CASSSSIFSGNTIYF,TGTGCCAGCAGCTCTTCGATCTTCTCTGGAAACACCATATATTTT
TRBD1,TRBV27,TRBJ2-7,once,CASSPTGIEQYF,TGTGCCAGCAGTCCGACAGGGATCGAGCAGTACTTC
-,TRBV4-1,TRBJ2-7,-,CASSLQLYYEQYF,TGCGCCAGCAGCCTCCAGCTTTACTACGAGCAGTACTTC
-,TRBV9,TRBJ1-1,-,CASSQHGSTEAFF,TGTGCCAGCAGTCAACATGGGAGCACTGAAGCTTTCTTT
-,TRBV18,TRBJ2-2,-,CASSPRDAGELFF,TGTGCCAGCTCACCGCGGGACGCCGGGGAGCTGTTTTTT
TRBD2,TRBV7-2,TRBJ2-1,once,CASSAGLAGFLNEQFF,TGTGCCAGCAGCGCCGGACTAGCGGGCTTCCTCAATGAGCAGTTCTTC
-,TRBV9,TRBJ2-1,-,CASSLVQAPLTEQFF,TGTGCCAGCAGCCTCGTGCAGGCGCCCCTGACGGAGCAGTTCTTC
TRBD2,TRBV3-1/TRBV3-2,TRBJ2-7,few,CASSPNLGKRDYEQYF,TGTGCCAGCAGCCCTAATCTGGGGAAGCGGGACTACGAGCAGTACTTC
TRBD1,TRBV7-2,TRBJ2-1,-,CASSLSGQVTEQFF,TGTGCCAGCAGCCTCTCGGGACAGGTTACTGAGCAGTTCTTC
-,TRBV19,TRBJ2-1,-,CASSWGRQASSYNEQFF,TGTGCCAGTAGTTGGGGCCGACAGGCCAGCTCCTACAATGAGCAGTTCTTC